This T cell receptor (beta chain) was recovered during a study of T cell responses to AZD1222 COVID-19 vaccine. Study in general: Pooled together were second doses at about 4 or about 12 weeks. Study-wide points: Researchers took repertoire samples only after the peak T cell response had come. Across spike, vaccine-associated CD4 TCRs were found, dominant at 160-218 and 743-854. Donors skewed white British and female; clonal diversity was possibly underestimated.

With respect to this clone: Its antigen is unknown.

Per the germline V gene, CDR1 is ENHRY and CDR2 is SYGVKD. With 7 bases removed from V and 5 bases from J, the gap between germline ends came to 17 bases. The CDR3 is 14 residues long. Sequenced by immunoSEQ multiplex PCR; TCRdb stores in-frame clones only, minus some. The table lists approximately 110,000 clones, roughly 90% of them singletons. The source material was peripheral blood, sampled on day 0 of AZD1222 vaccination. The sequence came from an adult in good health. The chain uses TRBV10-3 and TRBJ1-2, with D perhaps TRBD1 (5 bases). The CDR3 reads CAIKRDPGIYGYTF. The CDR3 DNA follows: TGTGCCATCAAACGGGATCCAGGGATATATGGCTACACCTTC.